This TCR beta chain was documented in a study of OX40 agonist ivuxolimab in advanced cancers. Study in general: Patients were treated with ivuxolimab, an agonistic anti-OX40 (CD134) antibody. General study findings and limits: Expansion of clones was among the lowest in partial responders at 0.1-3.0 mg/kg.

Turning to this clone: What it binds is unknown.

Blood got drawn at baseline, again on cycle 4 day 1, and then on cycle 7 day 1. This CDR3 is 15 amino acids long. Deletions cut 5 bases from V and 2 bases from J, with 15 bases between. The germline CDR1 and CDR2 sequences are SGHTA and FQGNSA. Sequenced by immunoSEQ multiplex PCR; TCRdb stores in-frame clones only, minus some. The sample yields about 53,000 clones, 75% to 85% seen once. V and J are TRBV7-2 and TRBJ1-2; D remains ambiguous. The clonotype originates from an adult with an advanced solid tumor such as melanoma, head and neck, liver or kidney cancer. The specimen was CD4+ or CD8+ T cells sorted from blood, collected in a trial of the OX40 agonist ivuxolimab. DNA for the CDR3: TGTGCCAGCAGCCTAGGACCCCAAGGGAACTATGGCTACACCTTC. The encoded protein is CASSLGPQGNYGYTF.